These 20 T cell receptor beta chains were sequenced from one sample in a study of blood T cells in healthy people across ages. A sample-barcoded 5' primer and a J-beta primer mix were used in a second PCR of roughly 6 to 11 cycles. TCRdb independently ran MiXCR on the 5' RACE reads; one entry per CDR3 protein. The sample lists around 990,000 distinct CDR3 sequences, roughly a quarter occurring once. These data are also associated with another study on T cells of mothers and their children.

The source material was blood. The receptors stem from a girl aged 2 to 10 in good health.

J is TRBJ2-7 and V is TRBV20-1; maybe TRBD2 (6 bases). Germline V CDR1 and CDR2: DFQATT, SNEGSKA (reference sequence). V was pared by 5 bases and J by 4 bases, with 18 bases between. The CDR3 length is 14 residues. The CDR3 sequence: CSARPPGGGYEQYF. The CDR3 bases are TGCAGTGCTCGCCCCCCCGGGGGTGGGTACGAGCAGTACTTC.

The CDR3 DNA sequence: TGTGCCAGCAGTGATGTCAGCCAGGCTGGAGATACGCAGTATTTT. Translated, it gives CASSDVSQAGDTQYF. The chain uses TRBV2 and TRBJ2-3; no firm D call. This CDR3 is built from 15 residues. Germline CDR1 is SNHLY and CDR2 is FYNNEI. The ends were cut back, 3 bases at V and 5 bases at J, with 15 bases in the middle.

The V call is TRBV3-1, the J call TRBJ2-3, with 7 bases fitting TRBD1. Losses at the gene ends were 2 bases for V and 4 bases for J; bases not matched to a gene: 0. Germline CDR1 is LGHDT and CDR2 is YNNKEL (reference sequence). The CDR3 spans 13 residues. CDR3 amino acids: CASSQQGADTQYF. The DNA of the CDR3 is TGTGCCAGCAGCCAACAGGGGGCAGATACGCAGTATTTT.

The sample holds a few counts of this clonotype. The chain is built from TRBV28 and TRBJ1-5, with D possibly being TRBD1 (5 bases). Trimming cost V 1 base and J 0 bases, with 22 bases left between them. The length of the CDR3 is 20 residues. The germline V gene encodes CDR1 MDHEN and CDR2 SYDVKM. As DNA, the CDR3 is TGTGCCAGCAGTTTATTCCGGGACCTCTGGAACTCAAATAGCAATCAGCCCCAGCATTTT. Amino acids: CASSLFRDLWNSNSNQPQHF.

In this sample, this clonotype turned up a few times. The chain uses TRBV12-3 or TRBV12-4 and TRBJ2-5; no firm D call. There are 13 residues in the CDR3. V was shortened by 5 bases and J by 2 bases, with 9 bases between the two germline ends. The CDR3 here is CASSRAQQETQYF. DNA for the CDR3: TGTGCCAGCAGTCGGGCCCAGCAAGAGACCCAGTACTTC.

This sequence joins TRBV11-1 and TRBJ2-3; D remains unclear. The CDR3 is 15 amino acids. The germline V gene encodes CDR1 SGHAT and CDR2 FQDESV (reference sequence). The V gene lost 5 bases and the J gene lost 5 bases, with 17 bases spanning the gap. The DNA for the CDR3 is TGTGCCAGCAGCCCACGCCTTTCAGAACAAGATACGCAGTATTTT. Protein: CASSPRLSEQDTQYF.

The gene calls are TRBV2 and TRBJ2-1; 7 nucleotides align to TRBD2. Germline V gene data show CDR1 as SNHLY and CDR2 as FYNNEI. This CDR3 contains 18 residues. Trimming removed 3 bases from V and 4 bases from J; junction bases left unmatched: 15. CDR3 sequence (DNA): TGTGCCAGCAGTGATCTCCCGGGACTATATCCTCCTTACAATGAGCAGTTCTTC. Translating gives CASSDLPGLYPPYNEQFF.

Here the CDR3 reads CAISPGQGPYEQYF. CDR3 nucleotides: TGTGCCATCAGCCCGGGACAGGGACCCTACGAGCAGTACTTC. The rearrangement links TRBV10-3 to TRBJ2-7; TRBD1 agrees at 9 bases. Germline-derived CDR1 and CDR2 are ENHRY and SYGVKD. There are 14 residues in the CDR3. V trimming: 6 bases; J trimming: 2 bases; junction bases outside the gene matches: 5.

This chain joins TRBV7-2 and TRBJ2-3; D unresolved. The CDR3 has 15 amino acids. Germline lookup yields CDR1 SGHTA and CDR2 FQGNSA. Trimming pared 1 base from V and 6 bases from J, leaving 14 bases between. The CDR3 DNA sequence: TGTGCCAGCAGCTTAGGGGCGATTCCCACGGATACGCAGTATTTT. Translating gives CASSLGAIPTDTQYF.

CDR3 in DNA: TGTGCCAGCAGTCGGACAGAGAGGGCCGAGCAGTTCTTC. It specifies CASSRTERAEQFF. This rearrangement joins TRBV12-3 or TRBV12-4 to TRBJ2-1; D possibly corresponds to TRBD1 (6 bases). This CDR3 is built from 13 residues. Trimming took 5 bases from V and 10 from J, leaving 15 bases between them.

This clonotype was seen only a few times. The CDR3 sequence: CATVLENTGELFF. CDR3 coding DNA: TGTGCCACAGTACTAGAGAACACCGGGGAGCTGTTTTTT. The rearrangement uses TRBV15 and TRBJ2-2; weak D call: TRBD2 (5 bases). The CDR3 loop spans 13 amino acids. Trimming shortened V by 9 bases and J by 1 base, and 9 bases separated the two germline ends. Germline loops: CDR1 LNHNV, CDR2 YYDKDF (reference sequence).

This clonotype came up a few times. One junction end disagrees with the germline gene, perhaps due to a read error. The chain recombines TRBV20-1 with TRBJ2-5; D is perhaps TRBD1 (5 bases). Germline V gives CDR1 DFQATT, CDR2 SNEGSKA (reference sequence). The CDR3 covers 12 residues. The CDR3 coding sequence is TGCAGTGCTAGGTCAGAGACAGAGGCCCAGTACTTC. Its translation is CSARSETEAQYF.

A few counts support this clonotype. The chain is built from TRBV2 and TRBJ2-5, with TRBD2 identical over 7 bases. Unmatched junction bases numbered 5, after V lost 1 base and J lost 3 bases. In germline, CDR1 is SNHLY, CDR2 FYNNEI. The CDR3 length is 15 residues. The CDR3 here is CASSEGGAGKETQYF. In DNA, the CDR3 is TGTGCCAGCAGTGAAGGTGGAGCGGGGAAAGAGACCCAGTACTTC.

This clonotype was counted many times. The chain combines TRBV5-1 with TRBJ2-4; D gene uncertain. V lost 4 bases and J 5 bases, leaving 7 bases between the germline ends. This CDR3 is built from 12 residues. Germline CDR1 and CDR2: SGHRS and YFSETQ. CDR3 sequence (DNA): TGCGCCAGCAGCACCGAAGAAAACATTCAGTACTTC. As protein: CASSTEENIQYF.

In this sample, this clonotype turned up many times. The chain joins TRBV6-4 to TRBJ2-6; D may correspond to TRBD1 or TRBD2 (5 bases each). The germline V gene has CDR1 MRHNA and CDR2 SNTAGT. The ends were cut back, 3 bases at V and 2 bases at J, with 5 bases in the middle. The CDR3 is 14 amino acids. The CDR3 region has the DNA TGTGCCAGCAGTGAGGGGGCTGGGGCCAACGTCCTGACTTTC. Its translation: CASSEGAGANVLTF.

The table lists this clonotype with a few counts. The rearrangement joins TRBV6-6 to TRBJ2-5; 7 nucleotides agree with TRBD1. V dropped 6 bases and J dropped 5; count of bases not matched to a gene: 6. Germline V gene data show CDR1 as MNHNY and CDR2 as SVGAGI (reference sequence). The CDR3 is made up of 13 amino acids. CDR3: CASRSQGDETQYF. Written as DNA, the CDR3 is TGTGCCAGCAGATCTCAGGGGGATGAGACCCAGTACTTC.

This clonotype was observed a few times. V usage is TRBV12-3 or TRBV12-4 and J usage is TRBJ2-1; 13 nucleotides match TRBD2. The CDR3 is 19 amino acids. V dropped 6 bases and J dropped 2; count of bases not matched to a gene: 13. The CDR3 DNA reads TGTGCCAGCAGGGCCACCGGGACTAGCGGGAATATGGCCTACAATGAGCAGTTCTTC. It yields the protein CASRATGTSGNMAYNEQFF.

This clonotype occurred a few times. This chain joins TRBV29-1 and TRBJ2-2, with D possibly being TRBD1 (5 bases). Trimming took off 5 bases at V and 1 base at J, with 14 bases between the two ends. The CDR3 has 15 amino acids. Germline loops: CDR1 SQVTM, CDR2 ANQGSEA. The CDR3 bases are TGCAGCGTTCAGTTGGAACAGGTGAACACCGGGGAGCTGTTTTTT. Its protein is CSVQLEQVNTGELFF.

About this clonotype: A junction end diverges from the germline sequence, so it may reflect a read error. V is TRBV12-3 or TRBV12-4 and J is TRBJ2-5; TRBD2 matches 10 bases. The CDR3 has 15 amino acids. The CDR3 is CASSLALAGLETQYF. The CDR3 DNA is TGTGCCAGCAGCTTAGCACTAGCGGGGCTAGAGACCCAGTACTTC.

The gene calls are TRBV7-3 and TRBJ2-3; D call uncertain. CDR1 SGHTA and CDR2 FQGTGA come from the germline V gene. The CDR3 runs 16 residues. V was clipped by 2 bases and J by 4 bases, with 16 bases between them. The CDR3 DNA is TGTGCCAGCAGCTTAGCAGTGGGTCGGGTATCAGATACGCAGTATTTT. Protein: CASSLAVGRVSDTQYF.